The 9 T cell receptor beta chains below all came from one sample that was sequenced in a study of T cell repertoires in cytomegalovirus infection (dated 2019 in TCRdb). No antigen has been identified for these receptors. Sequenced on an Illumina HiSeq 1500. TCRdb trimmed the raw reads at Q25, called clones with MiXCR and kept productive beta chains. Rows are unified per CDR3 protein, each entry keeping the most common DNA and genes. In this sample the table shows around 770,000 distinct CDR3 sequences, 29% of which occur a single time. The top ten hold 13% of the sample. The treatment or condition label corresponds to: in vitro stimulation with specific CMV peptide epitopes to enrich CMV-specific T cells. The source material was cultured CD8+ T cells from PBMCs, sampled from culture after CMV antigen stimulation. These TCRs come from a human donor in good health (CMV status not recorded). Some clones in this sample may be carry-over from other donors' samples.

The V and J genes are TRBV18 and TRBJ2-7; D perhaps matches TRBD2 (6 bases). CDR1 and CDR2 (germline): KGHSH, LQKENI. This CDR3 has 13 residues. V was shortened by 3 bases and J by 6 bases, with 12 bases between the two germline ends. The CDR3 reads CASSPLRRGEQYF. The DNA of the CDR3 is TGTGCCAGCTCACCCCTAAGGAGGGGCGAGCAGTACTTC.

The chain combines TRBV12-3 or TRBV12-4 with TRBJ1-6; 7 nucleotides align to TRBD1. This CDR3 contains 21 residues. V was pared by 3 bases and J by 4 bases, with 21 bases of the junction left unmatched. The CDR3 DNA follows: TGTGCCAGCAGTTTTATTGTCCCGGGACAGCTCACAATTGAGTATAATTCACCCCTCCACTTT. Residues: CASSFIVPGQLTIEYNSPLHF.

The chain has TRBV9 and TRBJ1-2; D is ambiguous. CDR3 length equals 15 residues. The V gene's germline CDR1 is SGDLS and CDR2 YYNGEE. Trimming removed 3 bases from V and 3 bases from J, with 15 bases in between. The CDR3 spells CASSGPEFTHYGYTF. The DNA for the CDR3 is TGTGCCAGCAGCGGTCCTGAGTTTACTCACTATGGCTACACCTTC.

The DNA for the CDR3 is TGCAGTGCTGATAAAGATCCGGGACAGGGACCCAATCAGCCCCAGCATTTT. The encoded protein is CSADKDPGQGPNQPQHF. V usage is TRBV20-1 and J usage is TRBJ1-5, with TRBD1 matching over 9 bases. This CDR3 comprises 17 residues. V lost 5 bases and J lost 3; bases outside the gene matches: 14. From germline, CDR1 is DFQATT and CDR2 SNEGSKA (reference sequence).

This clonotype has a handful of counts. The chain uses TRBV10-3 and TRBJ2-7; unclear D gene. V dropped 8 bases and J dropped 0 bases, with 8 bases sitting between them. Per germline, CDR1 ENHRY and CDR2 SYGVKD. The CDR3 sequence is 12 residues long. The CDR3 nucleotides read TGTGCCATCCGCACGAGCTCCTACGAGCAGTACGTC. Encoded protein: CAIRTSSYEQYV.

J is TRBJ2-1 and V is TRBV4-1, with 15 bases that match TRBD2. This CDR3 region has 16 residues. Per germline, CDR1 MGHRA and CDR2 YSYEKL. V lost 1 base, J lost 6 bases, and 1 base stayed unmatched. In DNA form, the CDR3 reads TGCGCCAGCAGCCAAGGGACTAGCGGGGGGGTCAATGAGCAGTTCTTC. This sequence encodes CASSQGTSGGVNEQFF.

The chain joins TRBV11-2 to TRBJ2-7; D is perhaps TRBD2 (6 bases). This CDR3 is 17 amino acids long. The V end was cut by 3 bases, the J end by 0 bases, with 18 bases between. The germline gives CDR1 SGHAT, CDR2 FQNNGV. CDR3 in amino acids: CASSFSQPGLSSYEQYF. The CDR3 region has the DNA TGTGCCAGCAGCTTCTCGCAACCGGGACTTAGCTCCTACGAGCAGTACTTC.

The chain has TRBV12-3 or TRBV12-4 and TRBJ2-2, with D perhaps matching TRBD1 (6 bases). The CDR3 is made up of 15 amino acids. The germline V and J ends were trimmed by 3 bases and 5 bases, with 13 bases remaining between them. The CDR3 protein is CASSFEGVETGELFF. In nucleotides, the CDR3 is TGTGCCAGCAGTTTCGAGGGGGTAGAAACCGGGGAGCTGTTTTTT.

This chain connects TRBV20-1 to TRBJ2-7; 10 nucleotides align to TRBD1. Germline V gene lookup returns CDR1 DFQATT and CDR2 SNEGSKA (reference sequence). The ends lost 5 bases at V and 7 bases at J; junction bases unmatched: 8. The CDR3 runs 13 residues. CDR3 in amino acids: CSALGDRGFEQYV. The CDR3 region has the DNA TGCAGTGCTCTTGGGGACAGGGGCTTTGAGCAGTACGTC.